A selection of T cell receptor beta chains follows, all from one sample in a study of blood T cell repertoires in COVID-19. The table came from immunoSEQ multiplex PCR; TCRdb's copy has only in-frame clones and leaves some out. The sample has about 270,000 clones; approximately 87% are singletons. The sequenced sample consisted of peripheral blood. These receptors were collected from a human donor in a cohort sampled during active COVID-19. Each CDR3 is given with its conserved first and last residue. D genes are given only for firm matches. Clone size is stated in some rows and not others, as once, few, many or a class when expanded.

TRBV7-3,-,TRBJ1-6,-,15,CASSLKKGNNSPLHF,TGTGCCAGCAGCTTAAAAAAGGGGAATAATTCACCCCTCCACTTT
TRBV5-4,TRBD2,TRBJ2-6,-,19,CASSLDRGGRISGANVLTF,TGTGCCAGCAGCTTGGATCGGGGAGGGCGAATCTCTGGGGCCAACGTCCTGACTTTC
TRBV2,TRBD2,TRBJ2-3,few,15,CASRRREGLTDTQYF,TGTGCCAGCAGACGACGGGAGGGACTCACAGATACGCAGTATTTT
TRBV7-2,-,TRBJ2-1,once,15,CASSSQWGQYNEQFF,TGTGCCAGCAGCTCCCAGTGGGGCCAATACAATGAGCAGTTCTTC
TRBV10-1,-,TRBJ2-7,few,14,CASSESVTRYEQYF,TGCGCCAGCAGTGAGTCGGTGACTAGGTACGAGCAGTACTTC
TRBV21-1,-,TRBJ2-1,-,16,CASSHRDRAVGNEQFF,TGTGCCAGCAGCCACCGGGACAGGGCGGTAGGCAATGAGCAGTTCTTC
TRBV10-3,-,TRBJ2-7,-,16,CAISEGIGQPSYEQYF,TGTGCCATCAGTGAGGGTATTGGGCAGCCCAGTTACGAGCAGTACTTC
TRBV4-1,-,TRBJ2-2,-,14,CASSGAVNTGELFF,TGCGCCAGCAGCGGGGCGGTGAACACCGGGGAGCTGTTTTTT
TRBV27,-,TRBJ2-5,-,14,CASSFQWAEETQYF,TGTGCCAGCAGTTTCCAATGGGCAGAAGAGACCCAGTACTTC
TRBV7-2,-,TRBJ1-1,-,14,CASSSGQTHTEAFF,TGTGCCAGCAGCTCTGGACAGACACACACTGAAGCTTTCTTT
TRBV27,TRBD2,TRBJ2-1,-,16,CASSYTRGGLGNEQFF,TGTGCCAGCAGTTACACCCGGGGGGGCCTTGGCAATGAGCAGTTCTTC
TRBV7-7,TRBD2,TRBJ2-5,-,16,CASSRVRAGAGQTQYF,TGTGCTAGCAGCAGGGTACGGGCGGGAGCAGGCCAGACCCAGTACTTC
TRBV11-2,-,TRBJ2-2,once,14,CASSLWGDTGELFF,TGTGCCAGCAGCTTATGGGGAGACACCGGGGAGCTGTTTTTT